These 25 T cell receptor beta chains were sequenced from one sample in a study of T cell repertoires in cytomegalovirus infection. TCRdb processed the reads anew with MiXCR; each CDR3 protein has one entry. The table shows some 200,000 distinct CDR3 sequences, with 8% to 10% occurring only once. Material: PBMCs. The receptors derive from a human donor in good health (CMV status not recorded). Some clones in this sample may be carry-over from other donors' samples.

This clonotype appeared a few times. The CDR3 nucleotides are TGCAGCGTTGAAGGGGCCCCGGGGACGGGTAACACTGAAGCTTTCTTT. Residues: CSVEGAPGTGNTEAFF. The chain uses TRBV29-1 and TRBJ1-1, with D perhaps matching TRBD1 (5 bases). The CDR3 length is 16 residues. V shed 1 base and J shed 2 bases, with 17 bases lying between them. Per the germline V gene, CDR1 is SQVTM and CDR2 is ANQGSEA.

The chain uses TRBV7-3 and TRBJ2-1, with TRBD2 identical over 7 bases. V shed 3 bases and J 5 bases; nucleotides not matched to a gene: 7. CDR1 SGHTA and CDR2 FQGTGA come from the germline V gene. The CDR3 is 15 amino acids. The CDR3 DNA reads as TGTGCCAGCAGCTTCCTTAGCGGGTCAAACAATGAGCAGTTCTTC. It codes for CASSFLSGSNNEQFF.

In its sample, this clonotype was seen many times. V gene TRBV6-1 combines with J gene TRBJ2-6; perhaps TRBD1 as D (6 bases). Trimming left V 10 bases short and J 1 base short, with 23 bases between. The CDR3 spans 18 residues. CDR1 is MNHNS and CDR2 is SASEGT in the germline V gene. CDR3 sequence reads: CATSSRSGAGSGANVLTF. The CDR3 nucleotides read TGTGCCACCTCTTCCCGGTCAGGGGCCGGATCTGGGGCCAACGTCCTGACTTTC.

At least ten counts were recorded for this clonotype. The chain is built from TRBV6-2 or TRBV6-3 and TRBJ1-5; the match to TRBD1 covers 8 bases. This CDR3 is built from 18 residues. Germline values: CDR1 MNHEY, CDR2 SVGEGT. V was pared by 2 bases and J by 7 bases, with 16 bases of the junction left unmatched. The CDR3 reads CASSYPSTGAGGLQPQHF. CDR3 sequence (DNA): TGTGCCAGCAGTTACCCGTCGACGGGGGCAGGGGGCTTGCAGCCCCAGCATTTT.

The chain is built from TRBV3-1 and TRBJ1-2, with D unresolved. The CDR3 has 12 amino acids. The germline CDR1 and CDR2 sequences are LGHDT and YNNKEL (reference sequence). V dropped 4 bases and J dropped 1 base, with 4 bases sitting between them. The CDR3 loop reads CASSRLNYGYTF. The CDR3 coding sequence is TGTGCCAGCAGCCGCCTTAACTATGGCTACACCTTC. Based on the CDR3 plus reference TRBV3-1 and TRBJ1-2, the full variable domain is DTAVSQTPKYLVTQMGNDKSIKCEQNLGHDTMYWYKQDSKKFLKIMFSYNNKELIINETVPNRFSPKSPDKAHLNLHINSLELGDSAVYFCASSRLNYGYTFGSGTRLTVV.

This clonotype was seen many times. The chain carries TRBV7-2 and TRBJ1-5; 9 bases agree with TRBD1. Trimming cost V 5 bases and J 5 bases; bases outside gene matches: 10. The CDR3 has 16 amino acids. CDR1 SGHTA and CDR2 FQGNSA come from the germline V gene. The CDR3 nucleotides are TGTGCCAGCAGCACAAACCCGGGACAGGGACATCAGCCCCAGCATTTT. Translation gives CASSTNPGQGHQPQHF. Full variable domain (outside the CDR3, taken from reference TRBV7-2 and TRBJ1-5): GAGVSQSPSNKVTEKGKDVELRCDPISGHTALYWYRQSLGQGLEFLIYFQGNSAPDKSGLPSDRFSAERTGGSVSTLTIQRTQQEDSAVYLCASSTNPGQGHQPQHFGDGTRLSIL.

This clonotype showed up many times. The genes are TRBV7-2 and TRBJ1-2; 8 nucleotides line up with TRBD1. CDR1 and CDR2 from the germline V gene are SGHTA and FQGNSA. With 2 bases clipped from V and 4 bases from J, the junction kept 21 bases outside the gene matches. The CDR3 extends over 20 amino acids. CDR3 in amino acids: CASSLTTLRAGGHRGYGYTF. CDR3 nucleotides: TGTGCCAGCAGCTTAACTACCCTACGGGCAGGGGGCCATCGAGGCTATGGCTACACCTTC.

The chain couples TRBV19 to TRBJ1-5; the match to TRBD1 covers 8 bases. Looked up from germline, CDR1 is LNHDA and CDR2 is SQIVND (reference sequence). This CDR3 contains 15 residues. V gave up 6 bases and J gave up 3 bases; unmatched junction bases: 7. The CDR3 DNA reads as TGTGCCAGTAGCAGCGACAGGGGACTCAATCAGCCCCAGCATTTT. This gives the protein CASSSDRGLNQPQHF.

This clonotype occurred a few times. The chain employs TRBV15 and TRBJ1-2, with D hard to call. V lost 4 bases and J lost 5, with 17 bases in between. This CDR3 contains 15 residues. Germline V lookup: CDR1 LNHNV, CDR2 YYDKDF (reference sequence). The CDR3 nucleotides read TGTGCCACCAGCACCCGAGTGGAGGACCGATATGGCTACACCTTC. It codes for CATSTRVEDRYGYTF.

This clonotype was observed many times. The J gene is TRBJ2-1, the V gene TRBV6-6; 7 bases agree with TRBD2. Per the germline V gene, CDR1 is MNHNY and CDR2 is SVGAGI (reference sequence). The V gene end was trimmed by 2 bases and the J gene end by 3 bases; junction bases not matched to a gene: 7. This CDR3 spans 16 amino acids. The CDR3 region has the DNA TGTGCCAGCAGTTACCCCGGGGAGCGGGGCTACAATGAGCAGTTCTTC. Amino acids: CASSYPGERGYNEQFF.

The CDR3 sequence: CASSLLSDTEAFF. CDR3 DNA sequence: TGTGCCAGCAGTTTGCTGTCGGACACTGAAGCTTTCTTT. V gene TRBV28 combines with J gene TRBJ1-1; unclear D gene. This CDR3 comprises 13 residues. Germline CDR1 reads MDHEN; CDR2 reads SYDVKM. V shed 3 bases and J shed 3 bases, with 8 bases lying between them.

This clonotype was found many times. V gene TRBV6-2 or TRBV6-3 combines with J gene TRBJ2-1, with 11 bases aligning to TRBD2. This CDR3 has 18 residues. In germline, CDR1 is MNHEY, CDR2 SVGEGT. J was trimmed by 0 bases and V by 6 bases; bases with no gene match: 10. The chain's CDR3 is CASRRSPSGRTSYNEQFF. Written as DNA, the CDR3 is TGTGCCAGCAGGCGAAGCCCTAGCGGGAGGACCTCCTACAATGAGCAGTTCTTC.

This clonotype was picked up a small number of times. This chain connects TRBV29-1 to TRBJ2-2; no reliable D call. The CDR3 runs 14 residues. Germline assignment: CDR1 SQVTM and CDR2 ANQGSEA. The V and J ends lost 7 bases and 3 bases respectively, with 15 bases between them. The CDR3 nucleotides read TGCAGCGCCGGTTTTGCTGGGGACACCGGGGAGCTGTTTTTT. It specifies CSAGFAGDTGELFF.

This clonotype was counted only a few times. V is TRBV11-2 and J is TRBJ1-1; D call uncertain. V lost 4 bases, J lost 0 bases, and 9 bases lay in between. CDR1 SGHAT and CDR2 FQNNGV come from the germline V gene. The CDR3 is 14 amino acids. DNA of the CDR3: TGTGCCAGCAGCTCCGGACGGGTGAACACTGAAGCTTTCTTT. Translated: CASSSGRVNTEAFF.

In its sample, this clonotype was seen a few times. V is TRBV29-1 and J is TRBJ2-7, with 11 bases that match TRBD2. CDR3 length equals 14 residues. Germline V gives CDR1 SQVTM, CDR2 ANQGSEA. V gave up 6 bases and J gave up 0 bases; unmatched junction bases: 4. CDR3 nucleotides: TGCAGCGTCCACGGGACTAGCGGCTCCTACGAGCAGTACTTC. Its protein product is CSVHGTSGSYEQYF.

In this sample, this clonotype turned up a few times. V and J are TRBV6-2 or TRBV6-3 and TRBJ2-3, with 12 positions matching TRBD2. CDR1 is MNHEY and CDR2 is SVGEGT in the germline V gene. CDR3 size: 16 residues. V was clipped by 2 bases and J by 3 bases; unmatched bases: 3. CDR3 residues: CASSYDLAGGTDTQYF. Here the CDR3 DNA reads TGTGCCAGCAGTTACGATCTAGCGGGAGGGACAGATACGCAGTATTTT.

This clonotype was counted ten times or more. V gene TRBV7-2 combines with J gene TRBJ2-5; 10 bases are a match to TRBD1. Per the germline V gene, CDR1 is SGHTA and CDR2 is FQGNSA. Trimming removed 6 bases from V and 5 bases from J; junction bases left unmatched: 3. The CDR3 is 13 residues long. DNA for the CDR3: TGTGCCAGCAGGGGACAGGGGAGGGAGACCCAGTACTTC. Its translation: CASRGQGRETQYF.

This chain joins TRBV28 and TRBJ1-2; D is undetermined. V lost 5 bases and J 8 bases, leaving 6 bases between the germline ends. Germline CDR1 and CDR2: MDHEN and SYDVKM. The CDR3 runs 10 residues. The CDR3 here is CASSPPGYTF. In DNA form, the CDR3 reads TGTGCCAGCAGTCCCCCCGGCTACACCTTC.

This sequence joins TRBV5-4 and TRBJ2-7, with D perhaps TRBD1 (6 bases). Per germline, CDR1 SGHNT and CDR2 YYREEE (reference sequence). V lost 3 bases and J 0 bases, leaving 13 bases between the germline ends. The CDR3 is made up of 15 amino acids. The DNA for the CDR3 is TGTGCCAGCAGCTCGCGCCTACAGGGCTCCTACGAGCAGTACTTC. Its protein product is CASSSRLQGSYEQYF.

This clonotype was picked up many times. The gene calls are TRBV28 and TRBJ2-1, with D perhaps matching TRBD2 (6 bases). V lost 10 bases, J lost 8 bases, and 21 bases lay in between. This CDR3 is built from 14 residues. Germline CDR1 reads MDHEN; CDR2 reads SYDVKM. DNA of the CDR3: TGTGCCACCACGCACCCCGGGAGTAGGGATGAGCAGTTCTTC. Protein: CATTHPGSRDEQFF.

The chain couples TRBV20-1 to TRBJ1-1; unclear D gene. The CDR3 has 14 amino acids. CDR1 and CDR2 from the germline V gene are DFQATT and SNEGSKA (reference sequence). Trimming cost V 3 bases and J 2 bases, with 13 bases left between them. The CDR3 spells CSASRGDPNTEAFF. The CDR3, as DNA: TGCAGTGCTAGTCGGGGTGATCCAAACACTGAAGCTTTCTTT.

This clonotype occurred many times. This rearrangement joins TRBV7-6 to TRBJ1-6; D remains unclear. The CDR3 runs to 15 residues. Trimming stripped 4 bases from V and 10 bases from J, with 17 bases between. CDR1 SGHVS and CDR2 FNYEAQ come from the germline V gene. This CDR3 reads CASSSPGGVRSPLHF. CDR3 in DNA: TGTGCCAGCAGCTCCCCGGGCGGGGTACGCTCACCCCTCCACTTT.

This clonotype was counted at least ten times. The V and J genes are TRBV7-3 and TRBJ2-5; 7 bases align to TRBD2. Germline V gives CDR1 SGHTA, CDR2 FQGTGA. With 1 base clipped from V and 5 bases from J, the junction kept 7 bases outside the gene matches. The CDR3 runs to 15 residues. CDR3 bases: TGTGCCAGCAGCTTAAGAGCTAGCGGAACTGAGACCCAGTACTTC. Residues: CASSLRASGTETQYF. The full variable domain, with the rest looked up from reference TRBV7-3 and TRBJ2-5, is GAGVSQTPSNKVTEKGKYVELRCDPISGHTALYWYRQSLGQGPEFLIYFQGTGAADDSGLPNDRFFAVRPEGSVSTLKIQRTERGDSAVYLCASSLRASGTETQYFGPGTRLLVL.

This clonotype occurred many times. The V and J genes are TRBV7-8 and TRBJ2-7; TRBD2 agrees at 10 bases. The CDR3 is 15 residues long. The junction had 3 bases not matched to a gene; V was cut back by 4 bases and J by 0 bases. Germline CDR1 is SGHVS and CDR2 is FQNEAQ. CDR3 DNA sequence: TGTGCCAGCAGCTCTAGCGGGGGCTCCTCCTACGAGCAGTACTTC. Translating it yields CASSSSGGSSYEQYF.

This clonotype was recorded at least ten times. The CDR3 region has the DNA TGCAGCGTTCCCCTGGCAGGGAGCTCCTACAATGAGCAGTTCTTC. The encoded protein is CSVPLAGSSYNEQFF. This chain uses TRBV29-1 with TRBJ2-1, with D possibly called TRBD1 or TRBD2 (5 bases each). The germline gives CDR1 SQVTM, CDR2 ANQGSEA. V was pared by 5 bases and J by 0 bases, with 14 bases between. The CDR3 runs to 15 residues.